The entry that follows covers one TCR beta chain sequence. These data originate in a study of cytomegalovirus exposure and HLA in healthy donors. The study sampled nominally healthy donors, though unrecorded immune exposures were likely. PCR primers comprised 60 Vbeta and 13 Jbeta primers. The assay was immunoSEQ multiplex PCR, and TCRdb's table has in-frame clones only and misses some. The sample lists about 160,000 clones, around 80% seen once, with around 9.1% in the top ten. V was clipped by 1 base and J by 5 bases; unmatched bases: 4. From germline, CDR1 is KGHSH and CDR2 LQKENI. The CDR3 loop spans 15 amino acids.

This TCR was recovered from a male donor in good health and CMV-seropositive. V usage is TRBV18 and J usage is TRBJ2-2; 7 bases are shared with TRBD2. The sequencing input was PBMCs. The CDR3 loop reads CASSPLRGRTGELFF. DNA of the CDR3: TGTGCCAGCTCACCACTGCGGGGGAGGACCGGGGAGCTGTTTTTT.